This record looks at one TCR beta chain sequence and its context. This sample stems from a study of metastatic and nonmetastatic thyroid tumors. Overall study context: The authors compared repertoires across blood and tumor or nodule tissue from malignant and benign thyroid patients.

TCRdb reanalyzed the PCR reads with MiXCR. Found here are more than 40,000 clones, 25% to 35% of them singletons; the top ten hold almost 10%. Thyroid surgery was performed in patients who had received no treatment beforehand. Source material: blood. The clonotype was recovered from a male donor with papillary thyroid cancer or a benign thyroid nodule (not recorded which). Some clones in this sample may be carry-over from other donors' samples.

CDR3 nucleotides: TGTGCCAGCAGTGACGGGACCTTTGGGACTGAAGCTTTCTTT. Amino acids: CASSDGTFGTEAFF. The chain links TRBV6-4 to TRBJ1-1, with D perhaps matching TRBD1 (5 bases). Trimming pared 2 bases from V and 5 bases from J, leaving 12 bases between. The CDR3 is 14 residues long. Germline CDR1 reads MRHNA; CDR2 reads SNTAGT.